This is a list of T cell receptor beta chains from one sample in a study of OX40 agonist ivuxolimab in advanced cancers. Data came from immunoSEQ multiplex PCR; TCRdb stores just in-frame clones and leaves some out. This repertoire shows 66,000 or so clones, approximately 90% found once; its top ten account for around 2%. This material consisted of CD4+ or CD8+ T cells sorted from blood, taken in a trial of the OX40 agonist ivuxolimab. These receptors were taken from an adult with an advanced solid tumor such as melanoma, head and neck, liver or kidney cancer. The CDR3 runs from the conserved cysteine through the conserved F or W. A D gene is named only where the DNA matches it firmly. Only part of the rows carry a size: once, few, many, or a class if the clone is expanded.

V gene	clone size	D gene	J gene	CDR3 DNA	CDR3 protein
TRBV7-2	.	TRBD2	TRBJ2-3	TGTGCCAGCAGCTCCCTAGCGGTGAGCACAGATACGCAGTATTTT	CASSSLAVSTDTQYF
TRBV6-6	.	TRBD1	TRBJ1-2	TGTGCCAGCAGTTACTTCGCCGGGACAGGGAATGGCTACACCTTC	CASSYFAGTGNGYTF
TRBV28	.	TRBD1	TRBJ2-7	TGTGCCAGCAGTTCTCCCGGGACAGGCTACGAGCAGTACTTC	CASSSPGTGYEQYF
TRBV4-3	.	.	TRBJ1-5	TGCGCCAGCAGCCAAGATCGACAGGTCAATCAGCCCCAGCATTTT	CASSQDRQVNQPQHF
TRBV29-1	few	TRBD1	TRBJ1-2	TGCAGCGTTTGGACAGGGGGACGCTACACCTTC	CSVWTGGRYTF
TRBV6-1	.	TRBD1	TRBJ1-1	TGTGCCACATCTTGGGACAGTAACACTGAAGCTTTCTTT	CATSWDSNTEAFF
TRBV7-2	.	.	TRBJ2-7	TGTGCCAGCAGCTTATACGGCACCCTCGGGGAGCAGTACTTC	CASSLYGTLGEQYF
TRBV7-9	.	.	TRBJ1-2	TGTGCCAGCAGCTTCGGAGGACAAACTTATGGCTACACTTTC	CASSFGGQTYGYTF
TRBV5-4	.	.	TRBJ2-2	TGTGCCAGCCGAGTTCGCGGGGGCAACACCGGGGAGCTGTTTTTT	CASRVRGGNTGELFF
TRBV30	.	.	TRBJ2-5	TGTGCCTGGAGTAAGGCGGGCGCCTTCGAAGAGACCCAGTACTTC	CAWSKAGAFEETQYF
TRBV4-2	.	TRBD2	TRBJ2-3	TGTGCCAGCAGCCAAGATGGCGGGGGGCCTCCCTCAAGCACAGATACGCAGTATTTT	CASSQDGGGPPSSTDTQYF
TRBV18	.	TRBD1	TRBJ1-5	TGTGCCAGCTCACCGACAGGGAACGATCAGCCCCAGCATTTT	CASSPTGNDQPQHF
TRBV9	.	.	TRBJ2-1	TGTGCCAGCAGCGTAGAGGGGGGTTCATACAATGAGCAGTTCTTC	CASSVEGGSYNEQFF
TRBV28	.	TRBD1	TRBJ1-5	TGTGCCAGCAGTTCTCTGACAGGGCGCTATAGCAATCAGCCCCAGCATTTT	CASSSLTGRYSNQPQHF
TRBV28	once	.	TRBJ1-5	TGTGCCAGCAGTTTATCAGGCGGCAGCAATCAGCCCCAGCATTTT	CASSLSGGSNQPQHF
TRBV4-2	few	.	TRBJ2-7	TGTGCCAGCAGCCAAATGATGGGGGCCTACGAGCAGTACTTC	CASSQMMGAYEQYF
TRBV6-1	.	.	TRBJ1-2	TGTGCCAGCAGTGAAGGGGCAGCTAACTATGGCTACACCTTC	CASSEGAANYGYTF
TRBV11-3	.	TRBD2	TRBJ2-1	TGTGCCAGCAGCCCTAGCGGGGGTAGCTCCTACAATGAGCAGTTCTTC	CASSPSGGSSYNEQFF
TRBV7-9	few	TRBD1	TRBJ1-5	TGTGCCAGCAGCTTAGCGACAGGGGCCCAGCCCCAGCATTTT	CASSLATGAQPQHF
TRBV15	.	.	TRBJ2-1	TGTGCCACCAGCCCCGGTCTGAATGAGCAGTTCTTC	CATSPGLNEQFF
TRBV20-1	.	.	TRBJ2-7	TGCAGTGCCCGACTAGGTTCCGAGCAGTACTTC	CSARLGSEQYF
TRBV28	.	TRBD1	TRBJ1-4	TGTGCCAGCAGCGGGACAGGGATCCAAGCAACTAATGAAAAACTGTTTTTT	CASSGTGIQATNEKLFF
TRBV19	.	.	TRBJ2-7	TGTGCCAGTAGTATCTCGGGGGAGTGGTACGAGCAGTACTTC	CASSISGEWYEQYF
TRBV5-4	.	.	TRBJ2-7	TGTGCCAGCAGCTCGGGGGGGACAGGCCTCAGGTCAGAGCAGTACTTC	CASSSGGTGLRSEQYF
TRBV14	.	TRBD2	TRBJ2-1	TGTGCCAGCAGCTTACACGGGACTAGTGCGTTCTTC	CASSLHGTSAFF
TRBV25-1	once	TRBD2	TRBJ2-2	TGTGCCAGCAGTGGCCTAGCGGGGGAAAGTCACACCGGGGAGCTGTTTTTT	CASSGLAGESHTGELFF
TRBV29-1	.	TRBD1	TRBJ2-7	TGCAGCGCCTACCGGGACAGCGAGCAGTACTTC	CSAYRDSEQYF
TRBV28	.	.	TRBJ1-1	TGTGCCAGCAGTCCCTTCCTCACTGAAGCTTTCTTT	CASSPFLTEAFF
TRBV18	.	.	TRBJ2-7	TGTGCCAGCTCACCAGTGGACGGGGTGGGGTACTTC	CASSPVDGVGYF
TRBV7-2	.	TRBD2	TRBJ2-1	TGTGCCAGCGGGAGCGGGACTCGAACCAACAATGAGCAGTTCTTC	CASGSGTRTNNEQFF
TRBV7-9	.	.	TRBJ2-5	TGTGCCAGCAGCTTAAGGGGGGAGACCCAGTACTTC	CASSLRGETQYF
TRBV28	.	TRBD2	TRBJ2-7	TGTGCCAGCGATGCCAGCGGGACGCCTTCCTACGAGCAGTACTTC	CASDASGTPSYEQYF
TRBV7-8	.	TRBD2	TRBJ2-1	TGTGCCAGCAGCTTAGATGGGAGGGTTGCCAATGAGCAGTTCTTC	CASSLDGRVANEQFF
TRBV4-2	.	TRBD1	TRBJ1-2	TGTGCCAGCAGCCAAGCGGCCGGGACAGGGGTTAACTACGGCTACACCTTC	CASSQAAGTGVNYGYTF
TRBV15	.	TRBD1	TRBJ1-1	TGTGCCACCAGCAGATCCTGGACAGGGGGTGATAGGGCTGAAGCTTTCTTT	CATSRSWTGGDRAEAFF
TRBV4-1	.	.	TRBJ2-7	TGCGCCAGCAGCCAAGTCGATCTGGGGTTCTCTTTTGGCGAGCAGTACTTC	CASSQVDLGFSFGEQYF
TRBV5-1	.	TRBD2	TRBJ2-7	TGCGCCAGCAGCTTGGGCCCAGCGGGAGAATACGAGCAGTACTTC	CASSLGPAGEYEQYF
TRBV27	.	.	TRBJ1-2	TGTGCCAGCAGTTTATCGGGAGCTAACTATGGCTACACCTTC	CASSLSGANYGYTF
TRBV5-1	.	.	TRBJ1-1	TGCGCCAGCAGTACTGGCGGCAGCAACACTGAAGCTTTCTTT	CASSTGGSNTEAFF